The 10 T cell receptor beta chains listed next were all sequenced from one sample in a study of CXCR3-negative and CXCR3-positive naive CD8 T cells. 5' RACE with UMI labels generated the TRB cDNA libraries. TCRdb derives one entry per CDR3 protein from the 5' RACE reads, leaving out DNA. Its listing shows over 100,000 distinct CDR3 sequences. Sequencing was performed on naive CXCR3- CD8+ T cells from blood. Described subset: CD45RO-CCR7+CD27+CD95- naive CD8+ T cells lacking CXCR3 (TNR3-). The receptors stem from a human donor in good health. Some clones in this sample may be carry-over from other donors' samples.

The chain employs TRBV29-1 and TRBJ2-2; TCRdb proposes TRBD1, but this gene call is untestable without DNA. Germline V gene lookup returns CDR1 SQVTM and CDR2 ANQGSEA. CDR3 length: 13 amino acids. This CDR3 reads CSVETGYTGELFF.

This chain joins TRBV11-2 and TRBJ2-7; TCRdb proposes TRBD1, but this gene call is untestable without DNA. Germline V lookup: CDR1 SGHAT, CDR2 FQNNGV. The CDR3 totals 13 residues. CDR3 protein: CASAPEDYYEQYF.

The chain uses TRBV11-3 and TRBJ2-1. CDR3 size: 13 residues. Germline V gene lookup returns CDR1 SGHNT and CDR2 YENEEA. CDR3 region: CASSTDQSDEQFF.

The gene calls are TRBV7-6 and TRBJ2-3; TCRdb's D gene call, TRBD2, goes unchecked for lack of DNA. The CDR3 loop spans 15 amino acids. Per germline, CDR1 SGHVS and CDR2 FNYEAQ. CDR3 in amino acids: CASSFLAAITDTQYF.

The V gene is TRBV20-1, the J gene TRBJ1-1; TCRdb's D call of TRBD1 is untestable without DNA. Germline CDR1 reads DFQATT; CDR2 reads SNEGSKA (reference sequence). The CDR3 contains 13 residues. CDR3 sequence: CSASGGRDTEAFF.

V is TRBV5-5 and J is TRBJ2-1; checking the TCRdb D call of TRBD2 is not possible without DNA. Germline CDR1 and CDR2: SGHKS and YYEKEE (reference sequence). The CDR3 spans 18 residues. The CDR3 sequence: CASSGGLAGRGSYNEQFF. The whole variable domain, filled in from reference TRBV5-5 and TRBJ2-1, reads DAGVTQSPTHLIKTRGQQVTLRCSPISGHKSVSWYQQVLGQGPQFIFQYYEKEERGRGNFPDRFSARQFPNYSSELNVNALLLGDSALYLCASSGGLAGRGSYNEQFFGPGTRLTVL.

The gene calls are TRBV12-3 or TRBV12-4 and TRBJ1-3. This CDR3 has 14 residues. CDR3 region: CASSWALSGNTIYF.

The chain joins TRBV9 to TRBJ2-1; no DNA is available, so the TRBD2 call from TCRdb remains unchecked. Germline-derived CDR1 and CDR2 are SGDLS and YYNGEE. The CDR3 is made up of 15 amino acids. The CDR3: CASSAAGSSYNEQFF.

The CDR3 sequence: CASSFSGRADYEQYF. The rearrangement uses TRBV5-1 and TRBJ2-7; as DNA is missing, the TRBD2 call by TCRdb cannot be tested. Germline lookup yields CDR1 SGHRS and CDR2 YFSETQ. The CDR3 totals 15 residues. Variable domain in full (rest from reference TRBV5-1 and TRBJ2-7): KAGVTQTPRYLIKTRGQQVTLSCSPISGHRSVSWYQQTPGQGLQFLFEYFSETQRNKGNFPGRFSGRQFSNSRSEMNVSTLELGDSALYLCASSFSGRADYEQYFGPGTRLTVT.

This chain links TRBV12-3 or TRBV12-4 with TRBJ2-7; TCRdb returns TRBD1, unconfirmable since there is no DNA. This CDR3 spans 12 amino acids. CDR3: CASSIRVYEQYF.